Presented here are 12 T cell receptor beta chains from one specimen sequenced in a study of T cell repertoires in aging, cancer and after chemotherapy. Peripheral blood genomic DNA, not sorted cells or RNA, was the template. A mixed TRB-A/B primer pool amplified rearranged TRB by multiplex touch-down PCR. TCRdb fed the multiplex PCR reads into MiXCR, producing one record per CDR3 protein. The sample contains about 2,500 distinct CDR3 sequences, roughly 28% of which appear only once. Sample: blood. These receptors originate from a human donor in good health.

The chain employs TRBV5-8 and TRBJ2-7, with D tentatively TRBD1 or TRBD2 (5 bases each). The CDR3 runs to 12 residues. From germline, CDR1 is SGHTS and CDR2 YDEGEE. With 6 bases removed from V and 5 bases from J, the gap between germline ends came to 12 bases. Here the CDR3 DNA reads TGTGCCAGCACAGAGGGGTTCAACGAGCAGTACTTC. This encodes CASTEGFNEQYF.

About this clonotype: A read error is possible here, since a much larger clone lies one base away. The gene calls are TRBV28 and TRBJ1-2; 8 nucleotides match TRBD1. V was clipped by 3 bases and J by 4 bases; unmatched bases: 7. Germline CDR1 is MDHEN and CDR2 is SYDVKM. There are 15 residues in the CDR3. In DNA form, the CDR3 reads TGTGCCAGCAGTTTTCCAGGGGGCAACCCCTATGGCTACACCTTC. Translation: CASSFPGGNPYGYTF.

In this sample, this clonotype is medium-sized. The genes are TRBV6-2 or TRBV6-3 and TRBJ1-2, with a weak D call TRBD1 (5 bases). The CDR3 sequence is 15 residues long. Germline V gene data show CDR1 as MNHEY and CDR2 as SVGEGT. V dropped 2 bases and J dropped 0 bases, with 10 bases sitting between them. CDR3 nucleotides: TGTGCCAGCAGTTACCCCGGGACGGCTAACTATGGCTACACCTTC. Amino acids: CASSYPGTANYGYTF.

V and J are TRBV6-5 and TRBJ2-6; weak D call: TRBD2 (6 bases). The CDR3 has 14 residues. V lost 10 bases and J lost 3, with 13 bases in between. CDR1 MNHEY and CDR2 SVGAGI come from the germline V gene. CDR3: CATLAGGGANVLTF. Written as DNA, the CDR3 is TGTGCCACACTAGCTGGGGGTGGGGCCAACGTCCTGACTTTC.

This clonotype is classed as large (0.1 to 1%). The CDR3 sequence is CASSMDAYEQYF. DNA of the CDR3: TGTGCCAGTAGTATGGATGCCTACGAGCAGTACTTC. The V and J genes are TRBV19 and TRBJ2-7, with no clear D. The CDR3 has 12 residues. Trimming shortened V by 3 bases and J by 2 bases, and 5 bases separated the two germline ends. Germline V CDR1 and CDR2: LNHDA, SQIVND (reference sequence).

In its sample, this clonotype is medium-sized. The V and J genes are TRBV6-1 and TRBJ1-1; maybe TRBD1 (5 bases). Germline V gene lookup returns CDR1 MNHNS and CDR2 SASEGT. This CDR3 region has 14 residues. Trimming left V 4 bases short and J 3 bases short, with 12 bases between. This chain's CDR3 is CASSVESRDTEAFF. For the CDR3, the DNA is TGTGCCAGCAGTGTGGAGAGCAGGGACACTGAAGCTTTCTTT.

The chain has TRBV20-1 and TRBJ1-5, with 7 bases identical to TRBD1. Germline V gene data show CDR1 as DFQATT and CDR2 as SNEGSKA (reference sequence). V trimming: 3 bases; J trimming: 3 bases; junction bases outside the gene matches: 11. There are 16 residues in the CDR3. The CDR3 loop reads CSARAARGRDNQPQHF. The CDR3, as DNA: TGCAGTGCTAGGGCAGCGAGGGGGCGCGACAATCAGCCCCAGCATTTT.

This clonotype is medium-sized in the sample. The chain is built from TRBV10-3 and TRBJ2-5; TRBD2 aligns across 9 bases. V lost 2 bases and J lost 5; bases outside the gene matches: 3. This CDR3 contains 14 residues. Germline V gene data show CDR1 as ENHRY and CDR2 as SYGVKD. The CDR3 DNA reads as TGTGCCATCAGTGAGAGGCGGGGGGGGGAGACCCAGTACTTC. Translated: CAISERRGGETQYF.

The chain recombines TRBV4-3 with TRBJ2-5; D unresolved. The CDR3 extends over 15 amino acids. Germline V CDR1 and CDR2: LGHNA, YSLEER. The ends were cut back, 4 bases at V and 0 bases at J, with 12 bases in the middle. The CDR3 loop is CASSRSEAYQETQYF. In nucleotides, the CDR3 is TGCGCCAGCAGCCGGTCGGAAGCATACCAAGAGACCCAGTACTTC.

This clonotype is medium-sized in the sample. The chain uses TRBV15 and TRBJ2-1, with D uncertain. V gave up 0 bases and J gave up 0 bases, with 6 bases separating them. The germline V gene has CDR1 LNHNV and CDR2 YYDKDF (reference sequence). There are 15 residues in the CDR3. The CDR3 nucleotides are TGTGCCACCAGCAGAGAGGGGTTCTCCTACAATGAGCAGTTCTTC. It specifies CATSREGFSYNEQFF.

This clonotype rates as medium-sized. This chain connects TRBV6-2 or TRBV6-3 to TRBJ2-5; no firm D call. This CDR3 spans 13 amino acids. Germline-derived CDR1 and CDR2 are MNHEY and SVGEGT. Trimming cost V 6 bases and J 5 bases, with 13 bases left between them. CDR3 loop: CASRFGRQETQYF. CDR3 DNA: TGTGCCAGCAGATTTGGACGCCAGGAGACCCAGTACTTC.

The DNA of the CDR3 is TGTGCCAGCAGCGTGGGACCGCTCTCTGGAAACACCATATATTTT. Its translation is CASSVGPLSGNTIYF. The gene calls are TRBV9 and TRBJ1-3, with a tentative D call TRBD1 (5 bases). This CDR3 is 15 amino acids long. CDR1 and CDR2 (germline): SGDLS, YYNGEE. The V end lost 2 bases, the J end lost 0 bases, and 9 bases lay between the germline ends.